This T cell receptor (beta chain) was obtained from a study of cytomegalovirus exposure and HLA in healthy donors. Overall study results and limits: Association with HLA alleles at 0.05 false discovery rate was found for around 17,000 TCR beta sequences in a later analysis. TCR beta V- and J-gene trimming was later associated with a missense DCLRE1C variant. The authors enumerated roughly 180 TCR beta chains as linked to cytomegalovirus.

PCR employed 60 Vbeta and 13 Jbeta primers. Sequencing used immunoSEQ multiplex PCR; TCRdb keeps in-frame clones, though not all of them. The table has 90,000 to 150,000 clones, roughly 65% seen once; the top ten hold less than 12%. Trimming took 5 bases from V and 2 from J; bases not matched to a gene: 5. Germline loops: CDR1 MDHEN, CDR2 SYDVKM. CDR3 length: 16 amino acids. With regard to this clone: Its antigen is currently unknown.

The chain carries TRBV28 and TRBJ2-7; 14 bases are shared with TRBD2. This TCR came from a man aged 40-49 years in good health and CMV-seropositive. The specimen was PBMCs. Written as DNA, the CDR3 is TGTGCCAGCAGTCTGGGACTAGCGGGGGAGACCTACGAGCAGTACTTC. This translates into CASSLGLAGETYEQYF.